This TCR beta chain was retrieved from a study of vaccination effects on CD4 cells after COVID-19. Study-wide background: Sampling occurred a median 72 days post second dose, range 14 to 241.

Comment on this clone: Its matching antigen is unknown.

Libraries were prepared by immunoSEQ multiplex PCR; TCRdb keeps only in-frame clonotypes and omits some of them. The data show roughly 59,000 clones, approximately 78% seen once. This CDR3 has 13 amino acids. Trimming took 5 bases from V and 7 from J, leaving 14 bases between them. The ViraFEST assay expanded antigen-specific CD4+ T cells with viral peptide pools before sequencing. Once cultured for about 9 days, the cells underwent separation to obtain CD4+ T cells. Each person got two doses of an mRNA SARS-CoV-2 vaccine, BNT162b2 or mRNA-1273. This clonotype was obtained from a human donor who received a COVID-19 vaccine. The starting material was CD4+ T cells from PBMCs cultured with HCoV-OC43 spike peptides, obtained after COVID-19 vaccination. Specified subset: HCoV-OC43 spike overlapping peptide pool stimulation. This chain uses TRBV12-3 or TRBV12-4 with TRBJ1-2, with no clear D. The CDR3 coding sequence is TGTGCCAGCAGTCCCGGACGGGTGGGTGGCTACACCTTC. It yields the protein CASSPGRVGGYTF.